Presented here are 8 T cell receptor beta chains from one specimen sequenced in a study of OX40 agonist ivuxolimab in advanced cancers. Profiled with immunoSEQ multiplex PCR; TCRdb holds only in-frame clones, not every one. This sample has 81,000 or so clones, with 85% to 95% found just once. The specimen was CD4+ or CD8+ T cells sorted from blood, collected in a trial of the OX40 agonist ivuxolimab. The receptors derive from an adult with an advanced solid tumor such as melanoma, head and neck, liver or kidney cancer.

The J gene is TRBJ1-1, the V gene TRBV4-1, with a weak D call TRBD1 (6 bases). This CDR3 region has 13 residues. The germline V gene encodes CDR1 MGHRA and CDR2 YSYEKL. Trimming cost V 1 base and J 6 bases, with 9 bases left between them. CDR3 region: CASSQARGAEAFF. The CDR3, as DNA: TGCGCCAGCAGCCAAGCCAGGGGAGCTGAAGCTTTCTTT.

This clone occurred once. This chain uses TRBV2 with TRBJ1-1, with 8 bases identical to TRBD1. Trimming cost V 4 bases and J 5 bases; bases outside gene matches: 9. In germline, CDR1 is SNHLY, CDR2 FYNNEI. The CDR3 runs to 15 residues. The CDR3 spells CASSAFRTGRTEAFF. The DNA of the CDR3 is TGTGCCAGCAGTGCCTTTAGGACAGGGCGGACTGAAGCTTTCTTT.

The chain is built from TRBV19 and TRBJ2-1; D call uncertain. Trimming cost V 5 bases and J 3 bases, with 17 bases left between them. The CDR3 covers 16 residues. The V gene's germline CDR1 is LNHDA and CDR2 SQIVND (reference sequence). CDR3 sequence: CASSLMPGPVYNEQFF. The CDR3 DNA reads TGTGCCAGTAGTCTGATGCCGGGCCCCGTCTACAATGAGCAGTTCTTC.

V usage is TRBV11-3 and J usage is TRBJ2-1; 11 nucleotides line up with TRBD1. The CDR3 contains 17 residues. CDR1 is SGHNT, CDR2 YENEEA, per germline. The V and J ends lost 5 bases and 12 bases, in that order; junction bases with no gene match: 18. DNA of the CDR3: TGTGCCAGCAGCACCGCGTCGCCGGGACAGGGGGGGAAGGGGCAGTTCTTC. Its translation: CASSTASPGQGGKGQFF.

The V call is TRBV4-1, the J call TRBJ2-7, with 13 bases lining up with TRBD2. There are 18 residues in the CDR3. V lost 0 bases, J lost 2 bases, and 7 bases stayed unmatched. Germline loops: CDR1 MGHRA, CDR2 YSYEKL. CDR3 in amino acids: CASSQERTSGRGTYEQYF. The CDR3 bases are TGCGCCAGCAGCCAAGAAAGGACTAGCGGGAGAGGCACCTACGAGCAGTACTTC.

The V and J genes are TRBV29-1 and TRBJ2-7; D may be TRBD2 (6 bases). CDR1 is SQVTM and CDR2 is ANQGSEA in the germline V gene. The V and J ends lost 3 bases and 4 bases respectively, with 13 bases between them. This CDR3 spans 13 amino acids. CDR3 residues: CSVEFGSVYEQYF. The CDR3 nucleotides are TGCAGCGTTGAGTTCGGGAGTGTTTACGAGCAGTACTTC.

The V and J genes are TRBV6-5 and TRBJ1-2; a possible D gene is TRBD1 (5 bases). The CDR3 contains 13 residues. The germline V and J ends were trimmed by 6 bases and 8 bases, with 16 bases remaining between them. Germline CDR1 reads MNHEY; CDR2 reads SVGAGI. The CDR3 nucleotides read TGTGCCAGCAGCTCCGGACACAACCTCGGCTACACCTTC. Translation gives CASSSGHNLGYTF.

The gene calls are TRBV12-5 and TRBJ2-7; 11 bases are a match to TRBD1. In germline, CDR1 is LGHNT, CDR2 FRNRAP. With V trimmed by 1 base and J by 3 bases, 5 bases remained unmatched. The CDR3 consists of 16 residues. CDR3 DNA: TGTGCTAGTGGTTTGGCCGGGACAGGGGGTTTCTACGAGCAGTACTTC. This encodes CASGLAGTGGFYEQYF. The full variable domain, completed using reference TRBV12-5 and TRBJ2-7, is DARVTQTPRHKVTEMGQEVTMRCQPILGHNTVFWYRQTMMQGLELLAYFRNRAPLDDSGMPKDRFSAEMPDATLATLKIQPSEPRDSAVYFCASGLAGTGGFYEQYFGPGTRLTVT.